The clone carrying this T cell receptor (beta chain) was counted ten times or more. What it binds is unknown. This CDR3 is 12 amino acids long. V shed 6 bases and J shed 8 bases, with 14 bases lying between them. Per germline, CDR1 SGHRS and CDR2 YFSETQ. For Graves' hyperthyroidism to be stable, ophthalmopathy could not progress within 18 months. The data derive from a study of T cells in Graves' hyperthyroidism and ophthalmopathy. General study results and limits: The model made its ophthalmopathy prediction, and onset followed a median around 6.5 months later. Most clonotypes expanded in the thyroid (above 0.001) were also present in blood.

RNA transcripts gave rise to amplified TCR beta CDR3 regions. First-round RT-PCR of the TCR CDR3 relied on the HTBI primer set. TCRdb re-analysed the multiplex PCR reads in MiXCR, keeping a single row per CDR3 protein. The data contain some 440,000 distinct CDR3 sequences, approximately 14% of them seen just once; the ten biggest clones take up roughly 8%. Sequencing used blood. This TCR derives from a woman aged 18-29 years with Graves' hyperthyroidism. The chain recombines TRBV5-1 with TRBJ1-1; D gene unclear. CDR3 sequence: CASTLDRSEAFF. DNA of the CDR3: TGCGCCAGCACCCTGGACCGTAGCGAAGCTTTCTTT.